Shown below are 30 T cell receptor beta chains from a single sample sequenced in a study of shared clonotypes between healthy human individuals. Naive CD8 cells comprised CD45RO-negative, CCR7-positively selected cells, excluding terminally differentiated effector memory CD45RA+ cells. Here immunoSEQ multiplex PCR was the method, and the copy in TCRdb shows in-frame clones only, minus some. The sample lists over 2 million clones; about 95% were seen once. Sequencing used naive CD8+ T cells sorted from blood. The receptors stem from a young man in good health.

This chain uses TRBV19 with TRBJ1-1; D unresolved. Germline V gene sequence: CDR1 LNHDA, CDR2 SQIVND (reference sequence). This CDR3 is 15 amino acids long. The V gene lost 4 bases and the J gene lost 0 bases, with 12 bases spanning the gap. The CDR3, as DNA: TGTGCCAGTAGTAAGAGTCCCAGCATGAACACTGAAGCTTTCTTT. This codes for CASSKSPSMNTEAFF. Full variable domain (rest looked up from reference TRBV19 and TRBJ1-1): DGGITQSPKYLFRKEGQNVTLSCEQNLNHDAMYWYRQDPGQGLRLIYYSQIVNDFQKGDIAEGYSVSREKKESFPLTVTSAQKNPTAFYLCASSKSPSMNTEAFFGQGTRLTVV.

The J gene is TRBJ2-3, the V gene TRBV7-2, with 10 bases matching TRBD2. There are 16 residues in the CDR3. The trim removed 4 bases at V and 2 bases at J, leaving 6 bases unmatched. From germline, CDR1 is SGHTA and CDR2 FQGNSA. The CDR3 region is CASSWTLAGDTDTQYF. DNA of the CDR3: TGTGCCAGCAGCTGGACCCTAGCGGGAGACACAGATACGCAGTATTTT.

The J gene is TRBJ2-1, the V gene TRBV7-2, with 8 bases aligning to TRBD2. CDR3 length: 18 residues. CDR1 is SGHTA and CDR2 is FQGNSA in the germline V gene. The V segment lost 4 bases and the J segment 5 bases; nucleotides outside the gene matches: 16. DNA of the CDR3: TGTGCCAGCAGCTCCCGGTGGGCGGGAGAGGGACTAGACAATGAGCAGTTCTTC. It encodes CASSSRWAGEGLDNEQFF.

The V gene is TRBV19, the J gene TRBJ2-7, with 9 bases that match TRBD1. CDR3 length: 13 residues. Germline CDR1 LNHDA, CDR2 SQIVND (reference sequence). V was clipped by 5 bases and J by 4 bases; unmatched bases: 3. CDR3 in DNA: TGTGCCAGTAGTCAGGACAGGGGTTACGAGCAGTACTTC. Residues: CASSQDRGYEQYF.

The rearrangement joins TRBV6-5 to TRBJ2-2; D not resolved. The CDR3 is 16 residues long. Germline V gene data show CDR1 as MNHEY and CDR2 as SVGAGI. Between the trimmed V and J ends, which lost 0 bases and 1 base, there was a span of 9 bases. Here the CDR3 reads CASSYSGALNTGELFF. CDR3 coding DNA: TGTGCCAGCAGTTACTCAGGCGCGTTGAACACCGGGGAGCTGTTTTTT.

The sample holds one count of this clone. The gene calls are TRBV19 and TRBJ2-5; possibly TRBD1 for D (5 bases). The CDR3 spans 15 residues. Germline CDR1 LNHDA, CDR2 SQIVND (reference sequence). Trimming took off 7 bases at V and 2 bases at J, with 17 bases between the two ends. The CDR3 here is CASTVGTGTQETQYF. The CDR3 nucleotides are TGTGCCAGTACTGTAGGTACAGGAACTCAAGAGACCCAGTACTTC.

Concerning this clone: This sample includes further DNA sequences coding for the same CDR3. J is TRBJ2-6 and V is TRBV27; D is unresolved. The CDR3 totals 15 residues. Per the germline V gene, CDR1 is MNHEY and CDR2 is SMNVEV (reference sequence). V gave up 0 bases and J gave up 0 bases, with 3 bases separating them. The CDR3 DNA is TGTGCCAGCAGTTTATCGGGCTCTGGGGCCAACGTCCTGACTTTC. It is translated as CASSLSGSGANVLTF.

The rearrangement links TRBV7-9 to TRBJ2-7; perhaps TRBD1 as D (6 bases). The CDR3 is made up of 15 amino acids. Germline loops: CDR1 SEHNR, CDR2 FQNEAQ (reference sequence). Trimming stripped 4 bases from V and 1 base from J, with 14 bases between. CDR3 coding DNA: TGTGCCAGCAGCTCACAGGGCACACCTTCCTACGAGCAGTACTTC. Residues: CASSSQGTPSYEQYF.

This chain links TRBV27 with TRBJ2-7; maybe TRBD1 (5 bases). Per the germline V gene, CDR1 is MNHEY and CDR2 is SMNVEV (reference sequence). CDR3 size: 14 residues. Trimming cost V 5 bases and J 0 bases, with 11 bases left between them. For the CDR3, the DNA is TGTGCCAGCAGTACTACAGGAGCCTCCTACGAGCAGTACTTC. It is translated as CASSTTGASYEQYF.

V usage is TRBV9 and J usage is TRBJ2-1, with D possibly being TRBD2 (6 bases). The CDR3 contains 16 residues. The germline V and J ends were trimmed by 3 bases and 4 bases, with 17 bases remaining between them. From germline, CDR1 is SGDLS and CDR2 YYNGEE. As DNA, the CDR3 is TGTGCCAGCAGCGAGCATCGGGGCGGGGTGTACAATGAGCAGTTCTTC. Its protein product is CASSEHRGGVYNEQFF.

The chain links TRBV14 to TRBJ2-2; D call uncertain. Trimming cost V 0 bases and J 7 bases, with 21 bases left between them. Per the germline V gene, CDR1 is SGHDN and CDR2 is FVKESK. The CDR3 runs 18 residues. The CDR3 DNA reads as TGTGCCAGCAGCCAAGACTTTACAAGCCTCCCCTTCCTCGGGGAGCTGTTTTTT. It codes for CASSQDFTSLPFLGELFF.

J is TRBJ2-7 and V is TRBV7-9, with a tentative D call TRBD1 (6 bases). Germline V lookup: CDR1 SEHNR, CDR2 FQNEAQ (reference sequence). The CDR3 runs 15 residues. The ends were cut back, 5 bases at V and 5 bases at J, with 19 bases in the middle. The CDR3 loop is CASSPPETGGDEQYF. As DNA, the CDR3 is TGTGCCAGCAGCCCCCCGGAGACAGGAGGCGACGAGCAGTACTTC.

The V call is TRBV11-1, the J call TRBJ1-6; D perhaps matches TRBD1 (6 bases). This CDR3 contains 16 residues. Germline CDR1 and CDR2: SGHAT and FQDESV (reference sequence). V lost 5 bases and J 0 bases, leaving 11 bases between the germline ends. The CDR3 protein is CASSLTGISYNSPLHF. CDR3 DNA sequence: TGTGCCAGCAGCCTTACAGGGATCTCCTATAATTCACCCCTCCACTTT.

To note about this clone: One end of the junction is discordant with germline, which a read error may explain. V gene TRBV6-1 combines with J gene TRBJ1-1, with D possibly TRBD1 on 5 matching bases. The CDR3 covers 13 residues. Germline CDR1 reads MNHNS; CDR2 reads SASEGT. The CDR3, as DNA: TGTGCCAGCACCCTCAGTGGGGCCGTCCAGTTTATCTTT. Protein sequence: CASTLSGAVQFIF.

The rearrangement joins TRBV6-5 to TRBJ2-7; D tentatively reads TRBD1 or TRBD2 (5 bases each). Germline values: CDR1 MNHEY, CDR2 SVGAGI. V was cut by 5 bases and J by 6 bases, with 14 bases left in between. There are 13 residues in the CDR3. The CDR3 reads CASSLGEGLEQYF. Written as DNA, the CDR3 is TGTGCCAGCAGTCTAGGTGAGGGGCTCGAGCAGTACTTC.

The chain joins TRBV7-9 to TRBJ2-1, with 8 nucleotides matching TRBD2. The CDR3 loop spans 17 amino acids. CDR1 and CDR2 from the germline V gene are SEHNR and FQNEAQ (reference sequence). The J segment lost 1 base and the V segment lost 1 base, leaving 6 bases of the junction unmatched. For the CDR3, the DNA is TGTGCCAGCAGCTTAGAGGGACTAGGGAAGTCCTACAATGAGCAGTTCTTC. This gives the protein CASSLEGLGKSYNEQFF.

The gene calls are TRBV5-1 and TRBJ2-1; D tentatively fits TRBD1 or TRBD2 (5 bases each). The germline V and J ends were trimmed by 1 base and 8 bases, with 10 bases remaining between them. Germline V gene data show CDR1 as SGHRS and CDR2 as YFSETQ. The CDR3 extends over 13 amino acids. DNA of the CDR3: TGCGCCAGCAGCTTGTGGGGGAGCGATGAGCAGTTCTTC. Its protein product is CASSLWGSDEQFF.

The V and J genes are TRBV19 and TRBJ2-7; D unresolved. V lost 6 bases and J lost 4, with 19 bases in between. Germline V gene data show CDR1 as LNHDA and CDR2 as SQIVND (reference sequence). CDR3 size: 15 residues. The CDR3 loop reads CASSYRASLNYEQYF. In nucleotides, the CDR3 is TGTGCCAGTAGCTATCGCGCCTCCCTCAATTACGAGCAGTACTTC.

The rearrangement joins TRBV2 to TRBJ1-2, with 8 bases identical to TRBD1. The CDR3 loop spans 14 amino acids. Germline assignment: CDR1 SNHLY and CDR2 FYNNEI. V lost 6 bases to trimming and J lost 5 bases; unmatched junction nucleotides: 8. CDR3 region: CASSATGGRYGYTF. In nucleotides, the CDR3 is TGTGCCAGCAGCGCAACAGGGGGTCGGTATGGCTACACCTTC.

The rearrangement links TRBV10-3 to TRBJ2-7, with TRBD1 matching over 9 bases. V dropped 6 bases and J dropped 3; count of bases not matched to a gene: 6. In germline, CDR1 is ENHRY, CDR2 SYGVKD. This CDR3 has 14 residues. The DNA of the CDR3 is TGTGCCATCAGGGCACAGGGGGCGAACTACGAGCAGTACTTC. Translating gives CAIRAQGANYEQYF.

The chain links TRBV6-1 to TRBJ2-7; 9 nucleotides line up with TRBD2. Losses at the gene ends were 3 bases for V and 3 bases for J; bases not matched to a gene: 12. Germline V gives CDR1 MNHNS, CDR2 SASEGT. This CDR3 is built from 17 residues. DNA for the CDR3: TGTGCCAGCAGTGACCCGCTAGCGGGGACCTTGAGCTACGAGCAGTACTTC. Translating gives CASSDPLAGTLSYEQYF.

This CDR3 reads CASTPTGGNTGELFF. In DNA form, the CDR3 reads TGTGCCAGCACCCCTACCGGGGGGAACACCGGGGAGCTGTTTTTT. This sequence joins TRBV28 and TRBJ2-2, with D possibly TRBD2 on 6 matching bases. This CDR3 region has 15 residues. Germline CDR1 MDHEN, CDR2 SYDVKM. The V and J ends lost 7 bases and 1 base respectively, with 13 bases between them.

V usage is TRBV27 and J usage is TRBJ2-5; D call uncertain. V was clipped by 8 bases and J by 0 bases, with 7 bases between them. Germline assignment: CDR1 MNHEY and CDR2 SMNVEV (reference sequence). CDR3 length equals 12 residues. CDR3 amino acids: CASGPYQETQYF. The CDR3 nucleotides are TGTGCCAGCGGTCCCTACCAAGAGACCCAGTACTTC.

The V call is TRBV6-5, the J call TRBJ2-5; D is possibly TRBD1 (5 bases). The germline CDR1 and CDR2 sequences are MNHEY and SVGAGI. The CDR3 extends over 13 amino acids. Deletions cut 6 bases from V and 3 bases from J, with 11 bases between. DNA of the CDR3: TGTGCCAGCAGCCTCGTAGGGGAAGAGACCCAGTACTTC. This translates into CASSLVGEETQYF.

The V call is TRBV21-1, the J call TRBJ2-3; the table's D gene call, TRBD2, was not cross checked with the DNA. TRBV21-1 is shown as a pseudogene. There are 17 residues in the CDR3. CDR3 DNA: TGTGCCAGCAGCATCCCCCCCCTAGCGGTTAGCACAGATACGCAGTATTTT. This translates into CASSIPPLAVSTDTQYF.

V gene TRBV5-4 combines with J gene TRBJ1-2, with 9 bases matching TRBD1. CDR3 length equals 16 residues. Germline CDR1 SGHNT, CDR2 YYREEE (reference sequence). Unmatched junction bases numbered 5, after V lost 0 bases and J lost 2 bases. The CDR3 loop is CASSLAGQGLNYGYTF. In nucleotides, the CDR3 is TGTGCCAGCAGCTTGGCGGGACAGGGTTTAAACTATGGCTACACCTTC.

This sequence joins TRBV9 and TRBJ2-1; D unclear. V gave up 0 bases and J gave up 3 bases, with 10 bases separating them. The CDR3 totals 15 residues. Germline lookup yields CDR1 SGDLS and CDR2 YYNGEE. The CDR3 protein is CASSVEGLGYNEQFF. The CDR3 coding sequence is TGTGCCAGCAGCGTAGAAGGGTTAGGCTACAATGAGCAGTTCTTC.

The chain combines TRBV9 with TRBJ2-1; no clear D gene. Trimming took off 4 bases at V and 4 bases at J, with 12 bases between the two ends. The CDR3 runs 14 residues. CDR1 and CDR2 (germline): SGDLS, YYNGEE. In nucleotides, the CDR3 is TGTGCCAGCAGCCCTTGGACCGAGTACAATGAGCAGTTCTTC. Translating it yields CASSPWTEYNEQFF.

This rearrangement joins TRBV18 to TRBJ2-2; the match to TRBD2 covers 14 bases. V lost 3 bases and J lost 5; bases outside the gene matches: 14. Germline V lookup: CDR1 KGHSH, CDR2 LQKENI. This CDR3 region has 20 residues. The chain's CDR3 is CASSPRNPGLAGAVTGELFF. The CDR3 coding sequence is TGTGCCAGCTCACCTAGAAACCCGGGACTAGCGGGAGCGGTGACCGGGGAGCTGTTTTTT. The variable domain in full, completed from reference TRBV18 and TRBJ2-2, reads NAGVMQNPRHLVRRRGQEARLRCSPMKGHSHVYWYRQLPEEGLKFMVYLQKENIIDESGMPKERFSAEFPKEGPSILRIQQVVRGDSAAYFCASSPRNPGLAGAVTGELFFGEGSRLTVL.

The chain carries TRBV27 and TRBJ2-7, with D possibly called TRBD1 or TRBD2 (6 bases each). The length of the CDR3 is 13 residues. V was cut by 3 bases and J by 5 bases, with 11 bases left in between. CDR1 is MNHEY, CDR2 SMNVEV, per germline (reference sequence). CDR3 in DNA: TGTGCCAGCAGTTTCCGCGGGGACAACGAGCAGTACTTC. Its protein is CASSFRGDNEQYF.